Each of the 27 T cell receptor beta chains below was sequenced from the same sample in a study of T cells in Graves' hyperthyroidism and ophthalmopathy. Amplification targeted TCR beta CDR3 regions from RNA transcripts. First-round RT-PCR with HTBI primers amplified the TCR CDR3 region. TCRdb passed the multiplex PCR reads through MiXCR, listing each CDR3 protein once. The repertoire holds 530,000 or so distinct CDR3 sequences, with about 24% as singletons. The sample comprised blood. The receptors derive from a woman between 25 and 40 years old with Graves' ophthalmopathy.

The chain uses TRBV11-1 and TRBJ2-7; unclear D gene. The ends were cut back, 2 bases at V and 1 base at J, with 15 bases in the middle. Per the germline V gene, CDR1 is SGHAT and CDR2 is FQDESV (reference sequence). This CDR3 spans 16 amino acids. The CDR3 loop is CASSLLSTGVSYEQYF. The CDR3 bases are TGTGCCAGCAGCTTACTTTCGACTGGGGTATCCTACGAGCAGTACTTC. Combining the CDR3 with reference TRBV11-1 and TRBJ2-7 gives the whole variable domain EAEVAQSPRYKITEKSQAVAFWCDPISGHATLYWYRQILGQGPELLVQFQDESVVDDSQLPKDRFSAERLKGVDSTLKIQPAELGDSAMYLCASSLLSTGVSYEQYFGPGTRLTVT.

There are a few counts of this clonotype. The gene calls are TRBV11-2 and TRBJ2-7; 8 bases line up with TRBD2. Trimming removed 3 bases from V and 1 base from J; junction bases left unmatched: 2. Germline loops: CDR1 SGHAT, CDR2 FQNNGV. The CDR3 has 14 residues. CDR3 nucleotide sequence: TGTGCCAGCAGCTTCGGGACTAGTTCCTACGAGCAGTACTTC. Protein product: CASSFGTSSYEQYF. Together with reference TRBV11-2 and TRBJ2-7, the CDR3 gives the full variable domain: EAGVAQSPRYKIIEKRQSVAFWCNPISGHATLYWYQQILGQGPKLLIQFQNNGVVDDSQLPKDRFSAERLKGVDSTLKIQPAKLEDSAVYLCASSFGTSSYEQYFGPGTRLTVT.

The chain joins TRBV5-1 to TRBJ1-5; TRBD1 might be the D (5 bases). CDR1 is SGHRS, CDR2 YFSETQ, per germline. The CDR3 has 15 residues. V was clipped by 0 bases and J by 4 bases, with 11 bases between them. DNA for the CDR3: TGCGCCAGCAGCTTGGCCGGGGCACCAAATCAGCCCCAGCATTTT. Its protein product is CASSLAGAPNQPQHF. Filled out from reference TRBV5-1 and TRBJ1-5, the complete variable domain reads KAGVTQTPRYLIKTRGQQVTLSCSPISGHRSVSWYQQTPGQGLQFLFEYFSETQRNKGNFPGRFSGRQFSNSRSEMNVSTLELGDSALYLCASSLAGAPNQPQHFGDGTRLSIL.

The chain uses TRBV6-1 and TRBJ2-7, with a possible D match to TRBD2 (5 bases). This CDR3 spans 15 amino acids. Germline CDR1 is MNHNS and CDR2 is SASEGT. V lost 3 bases, J lost 1 base, and 13 bases lay in between. The CDR3: CASSEGSNISYEQYF. The CDR3 coding sequence is TGTGCCAGCAGTGAGGGGAGTAATATTTCCTACGAGCAGTACTTC.

This clonotype was picked up one time. The conserved final phenylalanine or tryptophan is absent from the CDR3, which likely points to a read error. This chain connects TRBV7-9 to TRBJ1-1, with D perhaps TRBD1 (5 bases). The CDR3 spans 14 residues. The V end was cut by 2 bases, the J end by 4 bases, with 11 bases between. Germline lookup yields CDR1 SEHNR and CDR2 FQNEAQ (reference sequence). This CDR3 reads CASSLPGVSTEAFL. CDR3 bases: TGTGCCAGCAGCTTACCGGGGGTGTCCACTGAAGCTTTCTTG.

This clonotype appeared many times. The chain combines TRBV7-2 with TRBJ2-7, with 7 nucleotides matching TRBD1. The CDR3 has 14 amino acids. The trim removed 3 bases at V and 0 bases at J, leaving 2 bases unmatched. Germline CDR1 is SGHTA and CDR2 is FQGNSA. CDR3 sequence: CASSFGTVSYEQYF. CDR3 in DNA: TGTGCCAGCAGCTTTGGGACAGTCTCCTACGAGCAGTACTTC.

This clonotype was seen at least ten times. The V call is TRBV19, the J call TRBJ1-2; tentative D call: TRBD1 (5 bases). Trimming stripped 10 bases from V and 0 bases from J, with 21 bases between. The CDR3 has 16 amino acids. Germline lookup yields CDR1 LNHDA and CDR2 SQIVND (reference sequence). The CDR3 is CATGGVPGIANYGYTF. In DNA, the CDR3 is TGTGCCACCGGGGGTGTTCCCGGGATCGCTAACTATGGCTACACCTTC.

This clonotype was seen at least ten times. The gene calls are TRBV6-1 and TRBJ1-3; D gene ambiguous. There are 14 residues in the CDR3. Germline V lookup: CDR1 MNHNS, CDR2 SASEGT. V lost 6 bases, J lost 0 bases, and 9 bases lay in between. CDR3 sequence: CASRSQVSGNTIYF. The CDR3 DNA is TGTGCCAGCAGATCCCAAGTCTCTGGAAACACCATATATTTT.

This clonotype was found many times. The rearrangement joins TRBV10-3 to TRBJ1-1; 8 bases are a match to TRBD1. CDR1 and CDR2 from the germline V gene are ENHRY and SYGVKD. V was pared by 4 bases and J by 1 base, with 5 bases of the junction left unmatched. The CDR3 contains 15 residues. CDR3 sequence: CAISVSTGENTEAFF. The CDR3 DNA follows: TGTGCCATCAGTGTATCGACAGGGGAGAACACTGAAGCTTTCTTT.

At least ten counts were recorded for this clonotype. The chain couples TRBV12-3 or TRBV12-4 to TRBJ1-2; D is possibly TRBD1 (5 bases). V lost 5 bases to trimming and J lost 8 bases, with 12 bases between them. The CDR3 is 12 residues long. This CDR3 is CASSPGHQGYTF. DNA of the CDR3: TGTGCCAGCAGTCCCGGACATCAGGGCTACACCTTC.

This clonotype has at least ten counts. The chain is built from TRBV6-2 or TRBV6-3 and TRBJ1-1; D ambiguous. The CDR3 spans 15 residues. V lost 5 bases and J 1 base, leaving 14 bases between the germline ends. Germline CDR1 MNHEY, CDR2 SVGEGT. This CDR3 reads CASSRPPPGNTEAFF. For the CDR3, the DNA is TGTGCCAGCAGTCGACCGCCCCCAGGGAACACTGAAGCTTTCTTT.

This clonotype was seen ten or more times. The chain links TRBV7-9 to TRBJ2-5, with TRBD1 as a possible D gene (6 bases). Germline CDR1 is SEHNR and CDR2 is FQNEAQ (reference sequence). The CDR3 is 14 residues long. Trimming pared 3 bases from V and 3 bases from J, leaving 11 bases between. The CDR3 here is CASSFPPGEETQYF. The CDR3 DNA reads as TGTGCCAGCAGCTTCCCCCCAGGGGAAGAGACCCAGTACTTC. Looking up the rest from reference TRBV7-9 and TRBJ2-5 gives the full variable domain: DTGVSQNPRHKITKRGQNVTFRCDPISEHNRLYWYRQTLGQGPEFLTYFQNEAQLEKSRLLSDRFSAERPKGSFSTLEIQRTEQGDSAMYLCASSFPPGEETQYFGPGTRLLVL.

This rearrangement joins TRBV6-5 to TRBJ2-7; 7 bases line up with TRBD1. J lost 5 bases, V lost 5 bases, and 15 bases had no gene match. Per the germline V gene, CDR1 is MNHEY and CDR2 is SVGAGI. This CDR3 is built from 16 residues. The CDR3: CASSVPRTGVGDEQYF. In nucleotides, the CDR3 is TGTGCCAGCAGTGTACCGAGGACAGGAGTGGGGGACGAGCAGTACTTC.

A single count supports this clonotype. The chain uses TRBV5-1 and TRBJ1-1; TRBD1 is a possible D gene (5 bases). Germline assignment: CDR1 SGHRS and CDR2 YFSETQ. This CDR3 is 14 amino acids long. Trimming removed 3 bases at V and 5 bases at J, with 14 bases between. This CDR3 reads CASSSTGGVTEAFF. The CDR3 DNA sequence: TGCGCCAGCAGCTCCACCGGGGGGGTTACTGAAGCTTTCTTT.

The chain employs TRBV5-1 and TRBJ2-7; D might be TRBD1 (6 bases). The CDR3 has 14 amino acids. The germline CDR1 and CDR2 sequences are SGHRS and YFSETQ. V was pared by 6 bases and J by 3 bases, with 16 bases between. The CDR3 protein is CASTQERTDYEQYF. The CDR3 nucleotides read TGCGCCAGCACCCAAGAACGGACAGACTACGAGCAGTACTTC.

This clonotype was detected many times. The chain links TRBV6-5 to TRBJ1-2, with a weak D call TRBD1 (5 bases). The CDR3 spans 15 residues. Germline lookup yields CDR1 MNHEY and CDR2 SVGAGI. Trimming cost V 6 bases and J 6 bases, with 20 bases left between them. The CDR3 DNA sequence: TGTGCCAGCAGATCCCCCGGACACAAACAGGATGGCTACACCTTC. Translating gives CASRSPGHKQDGYTF.

There are many counts of this clonotype. V usage is TRBV7-2 and J usage is TRBJ2-4; no clear D. V was pared by 2 bases and J by 1 base, with 12 bases between. Germline CDR1 reads SGHTA; CDR2 reads FQGNSA. The CDR3 loop spans 16 amino acids. The CDR3 nucleotides read TGTGCCAGCAGCTTAATGGGGATGTCGGCCAAAAACATTCAGTACTTC. Translated: CASSLMGMSAKNIQYF. The entire variable domain, with the rest obtained from reference TRBV7-2 and TRBJ2-4, is as follows: GAGVSQSPSNKVTEKGKDVELRCDPISGHTALYWYRQSLGQGLEFLIYFQGNSAPDKSGLPSDRFSAERTGGSVSTLTIQRTQQEDSAVYLCASSLMGMSAKNIQYFGAGTRLSVL.

This clonotype showed up many times. The CDR3 region is CASSPGALGVQETQYF. For the CDR3, the DNA is TGTGCCAGCAGTCCGGGCGCCCTTGGGGTACAAGAGACCCAGTACTTC. The chain links TRBV12-3 or TRBV12-4 to TRBJ2-5; D not certain. This CDR3 spans 16 amino acids. The V end was cut by 5 bases, the J end by 2 bases, with 18 bases between.

This clonotype was seen a handful of times. The chain links TRBV4-2 to TRBJ1-1; 10 bases line up with TRBD1. V lost 1 base to trimming and J lost 11 bases; unmatched junction nucleotides: 13. The CDR3 is 16 amino acids. CDR1 LGHNA and CDR2 YNFKEQ come from the germline V gene. CDR3: CASSQALGQGKVDAFF. The CDR3 bases are TGTGCCAGCAGCCAAGCTCTGGGACAGGGGAAGGTTGACGCTTTCTTT.

This clonotype was seen many times. The chain combines TRBV30 with TRBJ2-7, with D perhaps matching TRBD2 (5 bases). Trimming removed 2 bases from V and 0 bases from J, with 8 bases in between. Germline lookup yields CDR1 GTSNPN and CDR2 SVGIG (reference sequence). The CDR3 has 13 amino acids. The CDR3 sequence is CAWSPGVSYEQYF. CDR3 nucleotide sequence: TGTGCCTGGAGTCCCGGGGTCTCCTACGAGCAGTACTTC. The entire variable domain, with the rest obtained from reference TRBV30 and TRBJ2-7, is as follows: SQTIHQWPATLVQPVGSPLSLECTVEGTSNPNLYWYRQAAGRGLQLLFYSVGIGQISSEVPQNLSASRPQDRQFILSSKKLLLSDSGFYLCAWSPGVSYEQYFGPGTRLTVT.

The genes are TRBV5-6 and TRBJ1-1, with a weak D call TRBD1 (6 bases). The V and J ends lost 1 base and 7 bases respectively, with 17 bases between them. The CDR3 runs 15 residues. The germline V gene has CDR1 SGHDT and CDR2 YYEEEE. The CDR3 DNA is TGTGCCAGCAGCTTGATCAGCACAGGGCGGGATGAAGCTTTCTTT. Protein product: CASSLISTGRDEAFF.

The rearrangement uses TRBV27 and TRBJ1-2; D uncertain. The CDR3 covers 15 residues. Germline V gene sequence: CDR1 MNHEY, CDR2 SMNVEV (reference sequence). V lost 6 bases and J 0 bases, leaving 14 bases between the germline ends. DNA for the CDR3: TGTGCCAGCAGGACCCTTGGGAAGTCTAACTATGGCTACACCTTC. This encodes CASRTLGKSNYGYTF.

This clonotype was picked up many times. The V call is TRBV12-3 or TRBV12-4, the J call TRBJ1-2; D might be TRBD1 (5 bases). Trimming stripped 3 bases from V and 1 base from J, with 6 bases between. CDR3 size: 13 residues. CDR3 protein: CASSFDSNYGYTF. The CDR3 DNA reads as TGTGCCAGCAGTTTTGACAGTAACTATGGCTACACCTTC.

Many counts were recorded for this clonotype. CDR3 DNA sequence: TGTGCCAGCAGCCCGATTTACACCGGGGAGCTGTTTTTT. This codes for CASSPIYTGELFF. The chain has TRBV11-2 and TRBJ2-2; D uncertain. Germline loops: CDR1 SGHAT, CDR2 FQNNGV. Trimming pared 5 bases from V and 3 bases from J, leaving 7 bases between. The CDR3 is made up of 13 amino acids.

There are many counts of this clonotype. The rearrangement joins TRBV12-3 or TRBV12-4 to TRBJ2-7; a weak D match, TRBD2 (5 bases). With 3 bases removed from V and 7 bases from J, the gap between germline ends came to 7 bases. CDR3 size: 11 residues. The CDR3 DNA is TGTGCCAGCAGTTTTTCGGGGGAGCAGTACTTC. Translated, it gives CASSFSGEQYF.

In this sample, this clonotype turned up many times. The chain employs TRBV6-1 and TRBJ1-1, with 7 bases aligning to TRBD1. The length of the CDR3 is 13 residues. Germline V gives CDR1 MNHNS, CDR2 SASEGT. V was pared by 8 bases and J by 5 bases, with 8 bases of the junction left unmatched. The DNA of the CDR3 is TGTGCCAGCTTGAGGGGGCTGGGAACTGAAGCTTTCTTT. Protein sequence: CASLRGLGTEAFF.

This clonotype was seen a few times. This chain links TRBV30 with TRBJ1-5; D gene unclear. This CDR3 has 13 residues. Germline lookup yields CDR1 GTSNPN and CDR2 SVGIG (reference sequence). Deletions cut 3 bases from V and 2 bases from J, with 8 bases between. The chain's CDR3 is CAWSDLGNQPQHF. CDR3 sequence (DNA): TGTGCCTGGAGCGATCTCGGCAATCAGCCCCAGCATTTT.